This TCR beta chain derives from a study of T cell changes during pregnancy in multiple sclerosis. Assay used: immunoSEQ multiplex PCR; TCRdb lists only in-frame clones, some missing. In the table there are about 67,000 clones, 90% of which are singletons. The V end was cut by 4 bases, the J end by 7 bases, with 16 bases between. This CDR3 contains 15 residues. Germline V CDR1 and CDR2: MNHNS, SASEGT. This clone was observed a handful of times. The specimen comprised peripheral blood, sampled in the third trimester of pregnancy. The source of this sequence is a female donor with multiple sclerosis, enrolled in a pregnancy study. This chain joins TRBV6-1 and TRBJ1-4, with a tentative D call TRBD1 (6 bases). CDR3: CASSAGDLISEKLFF. CDR3 nucleotide sequence: TGTGCCAGCAGTGCAGGGGATTTGATCTCTGAAAAACTGTTTTTT.